This T cell receptor (beta chain) came from a study of beta chain features in type 1 diabetes. This clone was detected only once. Its antigen remains unidentified. Findings and caveats of the study: It was among patients, rather than healthy donors, that naive, central memory and Treg TCRB repertoires appeared more similar. Lower insertion and higher deletion counts appeared at VDJ junctions in type 1 diabetes patients.

All of the isolated RNA was reverse transcribed, so expressed TCRB transcripts were sequenced. Sequencing was performed with immunoSEQ multiplex PCR; in TCRdb, only in-frame clones are kept and a portion is missing. Of just over 450,000 clones in the sample, around 28% were seen once. The sample taken for sequencing was naive CD4+ T cells from blood. The sequence was obtained from a man aged 18 to 29 in good health.

CDR3: CAWSKASYEQYF. For the CDR3, the DNA is TGTGCCTGGAGTAAGGCCAGCTACGAGCAGTACTTC. The chain carries TRBV30 and TRBJ2-7; D is undetermined. Trimming took off 2 bases at V and 3 bases at J, with 8 bases between the two ends. Looked up from germline, CDR1 is GTSNPN and CDR2 is SVGIG (reference sequence). The CDR3 consists of 12 residues.